This is a list of T cell receptor beta chains from one sample in a study of T cells in Graves' hyperthyroidism and ophthalmopathy. In TCRdb, the multiplex PCR reads were re-called with MiXCR into one record per CDR3 protein. Here the sample spans about 360,000 distinct CDR3 sequences, around 25% being singletons. Sequenced: blood. These receptors all come from a man in his forties or fifties with Graves' hyperthyroidism. CDR3s include the opening cysteine and the closing phenylalanine or tryptophan. The D gene is left open where the match is weak.

J gene: TRBJ2-1; V gene: TRBV24-1; D gene: -; CDR3 protein: CATSHHNEQFF
J gene: TRBJ2-1; V gene: TRBV5-6; D gene: -; CDR3 protein: CASSLRSGNPEQFF
J gene: TRBJ2-3; V gene: TRBV20-1; D gene: TRBD2; CDR3 protein: CSARGMAGVDTQYF
J gene: TRBJ2-5; V gene: TRBV6-1; D gene: TRBD1; CDR3 protein: CASSARGTGGTQYF
J gene: TRBJ2-7; V gene: TRBV4-2; D gene: TRBD2; CDR3 protein: CASSQALAVTYEQYF
J gene: TRBJ2-2; V gene: TRBV14; D gene: TRBD2; CDR3 protein: CASSQRDLLAENTGELFF
J gene: TRBJ2-2; V gene: TRBV15; D gene: -; CDR3 protein: CATSRDLASSETGELFF
J gene: TRBJ2-7; V gene: TRBV19; D gene: TRBD1; CDR3 protein: CASSSLTGWDEQYF
J gene: TRBJ2-3; V gene: TRBV7-3; D gene: TRBD2; CDR3 protein: CASSLSGRRNTQYF
J gene: TRBJ1-5; V gene: TRBV27; D gene: -; CDR3 protein: CASRERNQPQHF
J gene: TRBJ2-3; V gene: TRBV28; D gene: -; CDR3 protein: CASSKIIALTDTQYF
J gene: TRBJ2-1; V gene: TRBV24-1; D gene: -; CDR3 protein: CATSDTTQTGHSYNEQFF
J gene: TRBJ2-1; V gene: TRBV10-3; D gene: TRBD2; CDR3 protein: CAIRSGRGMNEQFF
J gene: TRBJ2-5; V gene: TRBV18; D gene: -; CDR3 protein: CASSPGTLRKETQYF
J gene: TRBJ1-1; V gene: TRBV6-1; D gene: -; CDR3 protein: CASSRGRNAEAFF
J gene: TRBJ2-1; V gene: TRBV6-2/TRBV6-3; D gene: TRBD2; CDR3 protein: CASSTRTSGYNEQFF
J gene: TRBJ2-3; V gene: TRBV6-1; D gene: -; CDR3 protein: CASSPYSNTDTQYF
J gene: TRBJ2-1; V gene: TRBV28; D gene: -; CDR3 protein: CASSPDNNEQFF
J gene: TRBJ2-1; V gene: TRBV7-6; D gene: TRBD2; CDR3 protein: CASSSGLEWFNEQFF
J gene: TRBJ2-5; V gene: TRBV10-3; D gene: -; CDR3 protein: CAISYSDRETQYF
J gene: TRBJ2-7; V gene: TRBV12-5; D gene: -; CDR3 protein: CASGSQTYEQYF
J gene: TRBJ2-7; V gene: TRBV10-1; D gene: TRBD2; CDR3 protein: CASSGTSGSSRRYEQYF
J gene: TRBJ2-3; V gene: TRBV19; D gene: TRBD2; CDR3 protein: CASSLRLAGGTTDTQYF
J gene: TRBJ2-1; V gene: TRBV29-1; D gene: -; CDR3 protein: CSVEDRLTWTEQFF
J gene: TRBJ1-5; V gene: TRBV20-1; D gene: TRBD1; CDR3 protein: CSATSRGTNIGQPQHF
J gene: TRBJ2-7; V gene: TRBV28; D gene: -; CDR3 protein: CASSSSVRQGYEQYF
J gene: TRBJ2-6; V gene: TRBV4-1; D gene: -; CDR3 protein: CASSQEGSGANVLTF
J gene: TRBJ2-7; V gene: TRBV20-1; D gene: TRBD1; CDR3 protein: CSATLPGQGPYEQYF
J gene: TRBJ2-1; V gene: TRBV5-5; D gene: TRBD2; CDR3 protein: CASSQLAGVTNEQFF
J gene: TRBJ2-3; V gene: TRBV27; D gene: TRBD2; CDR3 protein: CASSSRLAGVLDTQYF
J gene: TRBJ1-4; V gene: TRBV18; D gene: -; CDR3 protein: CASFPGPSGEKLFF
J gene: TRBJ1-3; V gene: TRBV12-3/TRBV12-4; D gene: -; CDR3 protein: CASSLGGRISGNTIYF